This paragraph covers one TCR beta chain sequence. The CDR3 covers 19 residues. Looked up from germline, CDR1 is SNHLY and CDR2 is FYNNEI. The V and J ends lost 5 bases and 1 base, in that order; junction bases with no gene match: 13. This sample is part of a study of T cell changes during pregnancy in multiple sclerosis. Data came from immunoSEQ multiplex PCR; TCRdb stores just in-frame clones and leaves some out. This table holds 69,000 or so clones, roughly nine tenths found once. Sequencing used CD4+ T cells from peripheral blood mononuclear cells, obtained in the third trimester of pregnancy. The sequence derives from a female donor in good health, enrolled as a control in a pregnancy study. The chain recombines TRBV2 with TRBJ2-7, with 14 positions matching TRBD2. The DNA for the CDR3 is TGTGCCAGCAGTACGACCGGGACTAGCGGGGGTGGATCATCCTACGAGCAGTACTTC. It yields the protein CASSTTGTSGGGSSYEQYF.